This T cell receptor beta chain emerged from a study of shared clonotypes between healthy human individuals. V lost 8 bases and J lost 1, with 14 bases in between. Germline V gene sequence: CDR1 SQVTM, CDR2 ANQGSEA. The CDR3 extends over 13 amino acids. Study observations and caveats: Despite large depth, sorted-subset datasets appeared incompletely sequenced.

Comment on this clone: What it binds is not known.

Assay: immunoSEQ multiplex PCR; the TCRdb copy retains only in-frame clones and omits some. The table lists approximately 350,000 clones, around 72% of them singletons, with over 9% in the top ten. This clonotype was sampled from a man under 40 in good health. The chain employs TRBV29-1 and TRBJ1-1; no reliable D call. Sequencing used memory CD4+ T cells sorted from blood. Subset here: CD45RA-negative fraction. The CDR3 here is CSSLYEGNTEAFF. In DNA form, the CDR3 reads TGCAGCTCGTTGTACGAGGGGAACACTGAAGCTTTCTTT.